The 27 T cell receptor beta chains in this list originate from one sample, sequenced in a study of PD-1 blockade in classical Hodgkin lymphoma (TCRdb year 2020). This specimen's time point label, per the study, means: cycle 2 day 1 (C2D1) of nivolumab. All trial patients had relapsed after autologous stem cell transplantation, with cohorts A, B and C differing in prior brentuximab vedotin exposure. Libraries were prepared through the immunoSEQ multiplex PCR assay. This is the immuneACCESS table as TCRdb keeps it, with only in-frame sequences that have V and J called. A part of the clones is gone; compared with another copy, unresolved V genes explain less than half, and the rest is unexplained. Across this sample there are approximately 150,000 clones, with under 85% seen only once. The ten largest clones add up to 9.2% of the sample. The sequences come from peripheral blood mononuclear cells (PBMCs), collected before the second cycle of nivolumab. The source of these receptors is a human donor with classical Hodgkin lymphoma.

CDR3 sequence (DNA): TGTGCCATCAGTGAGACACTAGCGGGAGGGCTCAATGAGCAGTTCTTC. It translates to CAISETLAGGLNEQFF. The V and J genes are TRBV10-3 and TRBJ2-1, with TRBD2 matching over 13 bases. The CDR3 length is 16 residues. Germline V gene data show CDR1 as ENHRY and CDR2 as SYGVKD. V dropped 2 bases and J dropped 6; count of bases not matched to a gene: 4.

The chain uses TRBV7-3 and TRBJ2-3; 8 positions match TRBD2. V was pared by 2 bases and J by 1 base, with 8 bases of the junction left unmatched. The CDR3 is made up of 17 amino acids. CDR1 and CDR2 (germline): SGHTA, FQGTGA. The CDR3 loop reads CASSLGPLGGGTDTQYF. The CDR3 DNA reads TGTGCCAGCAGCTTAGGCCCCCTCGGGGGGGGCACAGATACGCAGTATTTT.

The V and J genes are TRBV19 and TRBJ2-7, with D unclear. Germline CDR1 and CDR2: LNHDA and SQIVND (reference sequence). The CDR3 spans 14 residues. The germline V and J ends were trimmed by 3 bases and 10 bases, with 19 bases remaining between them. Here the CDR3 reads CASSIANTGHTQYF. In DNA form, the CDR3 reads TGTGCCAGTAGTATCGCTAACACCGGCCACACTCAGTACTTC.

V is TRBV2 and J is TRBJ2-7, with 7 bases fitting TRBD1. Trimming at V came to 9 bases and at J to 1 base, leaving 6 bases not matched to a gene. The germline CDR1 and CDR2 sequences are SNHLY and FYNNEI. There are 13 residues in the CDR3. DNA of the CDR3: TGTGCCAGAAGACAGGGTCCTTCCTACGAGCAGTACTTC. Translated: CARRQGPSYEQYF.

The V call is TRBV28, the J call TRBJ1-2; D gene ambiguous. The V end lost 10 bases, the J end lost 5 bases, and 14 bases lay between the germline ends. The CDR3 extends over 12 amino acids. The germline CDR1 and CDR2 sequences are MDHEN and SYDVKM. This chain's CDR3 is CAISLGSYGYTF. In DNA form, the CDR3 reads TGTGCCATCTCCCTGGGGAGTTATGGCTACACCTTC.

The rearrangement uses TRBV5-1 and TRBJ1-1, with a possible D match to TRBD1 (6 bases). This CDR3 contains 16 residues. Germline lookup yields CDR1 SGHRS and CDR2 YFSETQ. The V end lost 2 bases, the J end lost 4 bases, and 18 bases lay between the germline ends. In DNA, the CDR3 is TGCGCCAGCAGCTTTGATACAGGGAGGGGTGGCACTGAAGCTTTCTTT. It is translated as CASSFDTGRGGTEAFF.

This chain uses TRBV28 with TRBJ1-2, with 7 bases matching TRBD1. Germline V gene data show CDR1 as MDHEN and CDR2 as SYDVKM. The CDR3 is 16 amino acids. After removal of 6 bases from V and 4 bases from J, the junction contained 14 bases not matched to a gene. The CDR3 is CASSRPPGGGLYGYTF. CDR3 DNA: TGTGCCAGCAGCCGTCCCCCCGGAGGGGGCCTCTATGGCTACACCTTC.

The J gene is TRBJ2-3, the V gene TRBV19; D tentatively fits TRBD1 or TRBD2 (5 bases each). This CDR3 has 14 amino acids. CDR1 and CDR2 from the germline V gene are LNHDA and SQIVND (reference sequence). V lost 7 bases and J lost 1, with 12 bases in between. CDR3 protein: CASKGLGGTDTQYF. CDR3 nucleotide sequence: TGTGCCAGTAAAGGCCTGGGGGGCACAGATACGCAGTATTTT.

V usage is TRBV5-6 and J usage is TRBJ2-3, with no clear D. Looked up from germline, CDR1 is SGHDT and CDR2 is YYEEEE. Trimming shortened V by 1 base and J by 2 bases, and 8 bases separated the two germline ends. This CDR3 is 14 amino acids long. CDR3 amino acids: CASSLRYFTDTQYF. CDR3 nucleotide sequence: TGTGCCAGCAGCTTGAGATACTTCACAGATACGCAGTATTTT.

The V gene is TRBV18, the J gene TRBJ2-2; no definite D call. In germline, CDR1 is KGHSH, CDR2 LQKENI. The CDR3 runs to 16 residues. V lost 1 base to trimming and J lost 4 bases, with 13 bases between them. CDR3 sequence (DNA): TGTGCCAGCTCACCACAACCCCTATTGGTCACCGGGGAGCTGTTTTTT. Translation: CASSPQPLLVTGELFF.

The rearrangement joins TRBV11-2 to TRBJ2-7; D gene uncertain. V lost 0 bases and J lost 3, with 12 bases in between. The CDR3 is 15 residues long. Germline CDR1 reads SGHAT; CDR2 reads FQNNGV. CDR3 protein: CASSLDSRQFYEQYF. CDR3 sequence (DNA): TGTGCCAGCAGCTTAGATTCGCGCCAGTTCTACGAGCAGTACTTC.

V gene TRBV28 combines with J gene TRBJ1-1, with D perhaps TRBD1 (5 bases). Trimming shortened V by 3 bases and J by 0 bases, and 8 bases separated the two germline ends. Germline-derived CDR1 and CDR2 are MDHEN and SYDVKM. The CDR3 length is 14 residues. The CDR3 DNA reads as TGTGCCAGCAGTTTCCCGACAGTGAACACTGAAGCTTTCTTT. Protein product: CASSFPTVNTEAFF.

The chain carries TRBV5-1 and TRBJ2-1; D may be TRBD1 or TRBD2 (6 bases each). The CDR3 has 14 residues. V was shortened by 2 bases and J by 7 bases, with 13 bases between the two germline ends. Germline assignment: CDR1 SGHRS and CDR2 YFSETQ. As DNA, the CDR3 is TGCGCCAGCAGCTTATCTGGGGGGCGTAATGAGCAGTTCTTC. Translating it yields CASSLSGGRNEQFF.

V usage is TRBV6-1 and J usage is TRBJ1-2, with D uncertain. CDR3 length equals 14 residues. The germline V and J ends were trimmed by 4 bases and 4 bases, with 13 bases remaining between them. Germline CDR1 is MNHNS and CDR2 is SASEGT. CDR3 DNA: TGTGCCAGCAGTGTAAGGAACACGGGCTATGGCTACACCTTC. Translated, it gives CASSVRNTGYGYTF.

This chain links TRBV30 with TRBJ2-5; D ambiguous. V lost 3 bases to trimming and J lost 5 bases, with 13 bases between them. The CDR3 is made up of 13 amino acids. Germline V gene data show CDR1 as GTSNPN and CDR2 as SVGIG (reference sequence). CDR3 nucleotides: TGTGCCTGGAGCCTAAGACCCGGGGAGACCCAGTACTTC. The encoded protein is CAWSLRPGETQYF.

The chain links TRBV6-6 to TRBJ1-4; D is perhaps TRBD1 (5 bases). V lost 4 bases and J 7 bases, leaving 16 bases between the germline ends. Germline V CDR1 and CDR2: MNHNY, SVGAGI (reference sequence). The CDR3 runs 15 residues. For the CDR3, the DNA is TGTGCCAGCAGTTTAGACAGAGGGGTCGGTGAAAAACTGTTTTTT. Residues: CASSLDRGVGEKLFF.

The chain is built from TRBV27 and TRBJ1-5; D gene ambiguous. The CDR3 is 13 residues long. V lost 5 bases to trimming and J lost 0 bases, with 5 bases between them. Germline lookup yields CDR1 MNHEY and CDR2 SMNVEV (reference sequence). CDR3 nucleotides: TGTGCCAGCAGTCGTTATAGCAATCAGCCCCAGCATTTT. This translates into CASSRYSNQPQHF.

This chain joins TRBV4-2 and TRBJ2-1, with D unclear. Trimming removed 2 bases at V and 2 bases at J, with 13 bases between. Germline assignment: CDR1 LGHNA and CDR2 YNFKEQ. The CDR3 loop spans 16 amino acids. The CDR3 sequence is CASSQTQDGPYNEQFF. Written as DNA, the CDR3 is TGTGCCAGCAGCCAAACTCAGGACGGACCCTACAATGAGCAGTTCTTC.

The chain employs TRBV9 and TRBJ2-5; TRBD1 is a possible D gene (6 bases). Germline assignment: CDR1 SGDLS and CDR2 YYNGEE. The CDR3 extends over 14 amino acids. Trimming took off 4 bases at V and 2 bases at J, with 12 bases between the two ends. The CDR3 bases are TGTGCCAGCAGCTTCCGGACAGCTCAAGAGACCCAGTACTTC. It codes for CASSFRTAQETQYF.

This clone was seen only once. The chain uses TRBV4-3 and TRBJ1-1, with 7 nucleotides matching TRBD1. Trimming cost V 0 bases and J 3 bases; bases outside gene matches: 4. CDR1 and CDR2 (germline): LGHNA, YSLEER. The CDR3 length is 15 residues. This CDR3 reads CASSQEGDRDTEAFF. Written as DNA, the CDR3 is TGCGCCAGCAGCCAAGAGGGGGACAGAGACACTGAAGCTTTCTTT.

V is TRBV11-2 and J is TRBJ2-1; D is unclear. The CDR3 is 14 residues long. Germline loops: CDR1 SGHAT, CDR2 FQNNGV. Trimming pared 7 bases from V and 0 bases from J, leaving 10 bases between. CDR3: CASMPDNSYNEQFF. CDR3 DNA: TGTGCCAGCATGCCCGACAACTCCTACAATGAGCAGTTCTTC.

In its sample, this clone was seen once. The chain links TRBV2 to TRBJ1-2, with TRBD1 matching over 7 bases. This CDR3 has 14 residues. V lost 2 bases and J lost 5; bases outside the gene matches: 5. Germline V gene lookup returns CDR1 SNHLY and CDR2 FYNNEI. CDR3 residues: CASSENRGGYGYTF. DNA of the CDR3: TGTGCCAGCAGTGAAAACAGGGGTGGTTATGGCTACACCTTC.

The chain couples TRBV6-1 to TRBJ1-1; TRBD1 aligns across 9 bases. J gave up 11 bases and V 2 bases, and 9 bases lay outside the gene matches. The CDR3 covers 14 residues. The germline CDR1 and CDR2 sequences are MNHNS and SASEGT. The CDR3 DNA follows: TGTGCCAGCAGTGAAAAAGGGCGGACAGGGGTGGCTTTCTTT. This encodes CASSEKGRTGVAFF.

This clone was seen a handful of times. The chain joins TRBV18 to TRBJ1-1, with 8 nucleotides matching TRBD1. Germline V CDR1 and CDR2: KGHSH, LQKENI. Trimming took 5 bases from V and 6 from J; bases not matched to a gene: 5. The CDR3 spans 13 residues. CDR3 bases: TGTGCCAGCTCAGCTACAGGGGGGGCTGAAGCTTTCTTT. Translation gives CASSATGGAEAFF.

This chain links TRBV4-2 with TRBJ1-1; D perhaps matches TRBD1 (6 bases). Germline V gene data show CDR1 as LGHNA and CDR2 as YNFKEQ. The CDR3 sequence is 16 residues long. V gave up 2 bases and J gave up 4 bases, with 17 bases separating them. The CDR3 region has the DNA TGTGCCAGCAGCCAATCCCATTCAGGGGTAAGCACTGAAGCTTTCTTT. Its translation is CASSQSHSGVSTEAFF.

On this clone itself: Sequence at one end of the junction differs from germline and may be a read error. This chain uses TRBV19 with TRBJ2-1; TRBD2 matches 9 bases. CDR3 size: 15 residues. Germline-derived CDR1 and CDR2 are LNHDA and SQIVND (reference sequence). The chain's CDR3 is CASDPGLASDNEQFF. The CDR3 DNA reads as TGTGCCAGTGATCCGGGACTAGCCTCCGACAATGAGCAGTTCTTC.

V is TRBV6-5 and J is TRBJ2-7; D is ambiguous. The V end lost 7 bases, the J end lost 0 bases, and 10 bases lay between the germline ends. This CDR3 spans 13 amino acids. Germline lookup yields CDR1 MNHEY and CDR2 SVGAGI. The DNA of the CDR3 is TGTGCCAGCATTTCAGGCGACTCCTACGAGCAGTACTTC. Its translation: CASISGDSYEQYF.